This paragraph covers one TCR beta chain sequence. The target antigen is unknown. This entry is derived from a study of shared clonotypes between healthy human individuals. Study context: Each donor contributed plates that comprised three CD4 naive, three CD4 memory, two CD8 naive and one CD8 memory.

Points from the study as a whole: Shared across several donors were around 5% of the naive CD4 clonotypes.

Libraries were prepared by immunoSEQ multiplex PCR; TCRdb keeps only in-frame clonotypes and omits some of them. The profile shows fewer than 1 million clones, 96% of them singletons. Losses at the gene ends were 8 bases for V and 2 bases for J; bases not matched to a gene: 9. Germline-derived CDR1 and CDR2 are LNHNV and YYDKDF (reference sequence). The CDR3 covers 15 residues. It was CD45RO-negative cells, positively selected for CCR7, that made up naive CD8 cells, with terminally differentiated effector memory CD45RA+ cells excluded. The rearrangement uses TRBV15 and TRBJ2-1, with 7 nucleotides matching TRBD2. Material: naive CD8+ T cells sorted from blood. This TCR was recovered from a man aged 25-45 years in good health. CDR3 sequence (DNA): TGTGCCACCCAAACCCTAGCGGAAACCTACAATGAGCAGTTCTTC. Protein product: CATQTLAETYNEQFF. The full variable domain, its missing parts supplied by reference TRBV15 and TRBJ2-1, is DAMVIQNPRYQVTQFGKPVTLSCSQTLNHNVMYWYQQKSSQAPKLLFHYYDKDFNNEADTPDNFQSRRPNTSFCFLDIRSPGLGDTAMYLCATQTLAETYNEQFFGPGTRLTVL.